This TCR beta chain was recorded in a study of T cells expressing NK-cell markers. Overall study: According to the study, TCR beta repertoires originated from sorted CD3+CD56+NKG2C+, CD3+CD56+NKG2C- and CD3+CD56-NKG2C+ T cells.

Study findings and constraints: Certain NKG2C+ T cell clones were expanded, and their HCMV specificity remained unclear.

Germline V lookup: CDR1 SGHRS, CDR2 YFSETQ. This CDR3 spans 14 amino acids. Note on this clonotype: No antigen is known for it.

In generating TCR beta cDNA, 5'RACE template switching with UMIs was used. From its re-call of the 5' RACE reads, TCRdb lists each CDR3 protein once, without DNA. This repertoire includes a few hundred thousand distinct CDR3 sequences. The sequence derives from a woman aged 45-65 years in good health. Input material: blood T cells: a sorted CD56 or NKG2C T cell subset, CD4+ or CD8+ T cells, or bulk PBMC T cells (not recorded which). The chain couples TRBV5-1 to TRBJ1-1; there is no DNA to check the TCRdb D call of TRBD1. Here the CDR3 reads CASSFLGDRTEAFF.